These 2 T cell receptor beta chains originate from one sample sequenced in a study of OX40 agonist ivuxolimab in advanced cancers. Generated by immunoSEQ multiplex PCR, the TCRdb table keeps only in-frame clones and is missing some. The sample has about 20,000 clones; about four fifths are singletons. The sample consisted of CD4+ or CD8+ T cells sorted from blood, taken in a trial of the OX40 agonist ivuxolimab. The receptors come from an adult with an advanced solid tumor such as melanoma, head and neck, liver or kidney cancer.

This clone was found once. The chain employs TRBV18 and TRBJ2-7, with 7 bases that match TRBD1. Trimming at V came to 4 bases and at J to 2 bases, leaving 2 bases not matched to a gene. The CDR3 has 13 residues. CDR1 is KGHSH, CDR2 LQKENI, per germline. The CDR3 protein is CASSQGATYEQYF. The CDR3 DNA follows: TGTGCCAGCTCACAGGGGGCCACCTACGAGCAGTACTTC.

V usage is TRBV19 and J usage is TRBJ2-7; no definite D call. This CDR3 is 14 amino acids long. Trimming left V 7 bases short and J 0 bases short, with 13 bases between. The germline V gene encodes CDR1 LNHDA and CDR2 SQIVND (reference sequence). CDR3 in DNA: TGTGCCAGTATGCGGACGGGTAGCTCCTACGAGCAGTACTTC. Amino acid sequence: CASMRTGSSYEQYF.